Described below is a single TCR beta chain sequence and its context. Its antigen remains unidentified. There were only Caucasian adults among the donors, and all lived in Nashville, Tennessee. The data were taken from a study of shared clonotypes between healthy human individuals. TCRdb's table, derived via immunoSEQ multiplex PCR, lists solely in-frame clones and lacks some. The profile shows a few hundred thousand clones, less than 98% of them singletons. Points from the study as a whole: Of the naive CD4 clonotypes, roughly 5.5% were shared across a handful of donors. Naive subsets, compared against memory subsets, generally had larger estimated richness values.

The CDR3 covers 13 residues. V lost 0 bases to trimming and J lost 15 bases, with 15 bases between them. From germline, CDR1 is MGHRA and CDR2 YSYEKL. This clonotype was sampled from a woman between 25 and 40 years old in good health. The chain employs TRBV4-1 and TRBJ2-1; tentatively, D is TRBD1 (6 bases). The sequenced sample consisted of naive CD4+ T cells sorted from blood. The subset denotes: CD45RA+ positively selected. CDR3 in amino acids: CASSQDGGVGPFF. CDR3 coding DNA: TGCGCCAGCAGCCAAGATGGGGGCGTGGGTCCGTTCTTC.